This paragraph reports one TCR beta chain. What it recognizes is unknown. In the original workflow: Clinicopathological groups of papillary thyroid cancer showed CDR3 differences that were used to build a distant-metastasis classifier. MiXCR was used by TCRdb to re-call the PCR reads. The V and J calls here are based on TCRdb, not the publication. The table lists 39,000 or so clones, approximately 20% of them singletons. Germline V gene sequence: CDR1 MNHEY, CDR2 SVGAGI. The CDR3 is 14 residues long. With 3 bases removed from V and 6 bases from J, the gap between germline ends came to 15 bases. The entry originates in a study of metastatic and nonmetastatic thyroid tumors. Turning to the study itself: Peripheral blood and tumor or nodule samples from malignant and benign thyroid patients were compared.

Study-level findings and limits: Significantly greater TCR beta diversity was reportedly found in malignant thyroid tumors than in benign nodules (in blood and tumor).

Nobody among the patients had been given any treatment before thyroid surgery. The sequenced sample consisted of blood. This rearrangement joins TRBV6-5 to TRBJ2-7; D not resolved. The TCR was taken from a female donor with papillary thyroid cancer or a benign thyroid nodule (not recorded which). Some clones in this sample may be carry-over from other donors' samples. CDR3 bases: TGTGCCAGCAGTTATTCGACTTGGCCATCCGAGCAGTACTTC. Translated, it gives CASSYSTWPSEQYF.